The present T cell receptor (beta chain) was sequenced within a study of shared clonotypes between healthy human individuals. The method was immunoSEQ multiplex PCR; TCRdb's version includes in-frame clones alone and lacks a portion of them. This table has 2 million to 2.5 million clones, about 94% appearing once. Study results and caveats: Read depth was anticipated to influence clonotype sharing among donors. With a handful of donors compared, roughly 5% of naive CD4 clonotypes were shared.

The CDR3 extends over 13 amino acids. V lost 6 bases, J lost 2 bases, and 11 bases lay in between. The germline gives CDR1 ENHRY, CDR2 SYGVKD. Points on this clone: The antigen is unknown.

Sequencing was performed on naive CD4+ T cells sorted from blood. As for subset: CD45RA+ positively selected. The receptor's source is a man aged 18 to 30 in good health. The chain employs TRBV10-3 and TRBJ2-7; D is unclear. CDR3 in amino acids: CAIRLGSAYEQYF. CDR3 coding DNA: TGTGCCATCAGGCTGGGATCGGCCTACGAGCAGTACTTC.